This T cell receptor (beta chain) was sequenced for a study of T cells in Graves' hyperthyroidism and ophthalmopathy. General study results and limits: Ophthalmopathy, which appeared later, was predicted by the model a median roughly 6.5 months before onset.

This clonotype was observed a few times. The antigen is not known. The CDR3 extends over 13 amino acids. Per germline, CDR1 GTSNPN and CDR2 SVGIG (reference sequence). The ends lost 0 bases at V and 9 bases at J; junction bases unmatched: 2. A lack of ophthalmopathy progression within 18 months defined stable Graves' hyperthyroidism. Among the patients, aged 18 to 65, hyperthyroidism was newly diagnosed and had lasted under 2 months. Source material for PBMCs was more than 7.5 ml fresh peripheral blood. Using RNA transcripts as the source, TCR beta CDR3 regions were amplified. The HTBI primer set drove a first-round RT-PCR of the TCR CDR3. Using its own MiXCR run on the multiplex PCR reads, TCRdb lists one record per CDR3 protein. The data show more than 300,000 distinct CDR3 sequences, more than 11% seen once.

Sequencing input: blood. The chain employs TRBV30 and TRBJ2-5; 12 nucleotides align to TRBD2. This sequence was found in a woman aged 55-69 years with Graves' hyperthyroidism. CDR3 sequence (DNA): TGTGCCTGGAGTGTAACTAGCGGGAGGTCCCAGTACTTC. This codes for CAWSVTSGRSQYF.